The rows below give T cell receptor beta chains drawn from one sample of a study of T cell clonotyping in hematopoietic cell transplantation. The assay was immunoSEQ multiplex PCR, and TCRdb's table has in-frame clones only and misses some. The repertoire consists of approximately 46,000 clones, with 86% occurring once and the leading ten covering about 5.6%. The sequencing here drew on peripheral blood mononuclear cells, taken before stem cell transplant. Receptors originate from a man aged 55-75 years with biphenotypic leukemia. Some clones in this sample may be carry-over from other donors' samples. CDR3s include the opening cysteine and the closing phenylalanine or tryptophan. A D gene is named only where the DNA matches it firmly. Clone size is given for some rows only: seen once, a few or many times, or a class if the clone is expanded.

v_call,d_call,clone_size,j_call,cdr3_nt,cdr3_aa
TRBV11-2,.,.,TRBJ2-5,TGTGCCAGCAGCGGTAGGGTTGGAGGACAAGAGACCCAGTACTTC,CASSGRVGGQETQYF
TRBV28,.,once,TRBJ1-1,TGTGCCAGCAGTTTAGGGCGGTGGGGTGAAGCTTTCTTT,CASSLGRWGEAFF
TRBV28,.,.,TRBJ2-7,TGTGCCAGCAGTTTAGGGCTAGCCGGCCCCTCCTACGAGCAGTACTTC,CASSLGLAGPSYEQYF
TRBV11-2,TRBD2,once,TRBJ2-1,TGTGCCAGCAGCTTAGTGAAACTAGCGGGAGTCTACAATGAGCAGTTCTTC,CASSLVKLAGVYNEQFF
TRBV20-1,.,.,TRBJ2-5,TGCAGTGCAATCTCCCGGGGGATCCAGTACTTC,CSAISRGIQYF
TRBV30,.,.,TRBJ2-1,TGTGCCTGGAGTGCTCAGCGAATCCGCAATGAGCAGTTCTTC,CAWSAQRIRNEQFF
TRBV5-1,.,.,TRBJ2-7,TGCGCCAGCAGCCATACCCCGGGGGAGCAGTACTTC,CASSHTPGEQYF
TRBV6-1,.,.,TRBJ2-7,TGTGCCAGCAGTGAAGGGGGGTATCTACCCTACGAGCAGTACTTC,CASSEGGYLPYEQYF
TRBV4-1,TRBD2,.,TRBJ2-7,TGCGCCAGCAGCCAAGTGGGACTAGCGGGTTCGCGAGGGGAGCAGTACTTC,CASSQVGLAGSRGEQYF
TRBV30,.,.,TRBJ1-2,TGTGCCTGGAGCGACCTCGGGGGGACAAGTGGCTACACCTTC,CAWSDLGGTSGYTF
TRBV30,.,.,TRBJ2-3,TGTGCCTGGAGTCTGGAGTTTAATACGCAGTATTTT,CAWSLEFNTQYF
TRBV5-6,.,.,TRBJ1-5,TGTGCCAGCAGCTTAAGGGGACGCGGTCAGCCCCAGCATTTT,CASSLRGRGQPQHF
TRBV15,.,.,TRBJ1-5,TGTGCCACCAGCAGAGATGACGGTAGCAATCAGCCCCAGCATTTT,CATSRDDGSNQPQHF
TRBV11-3,.,.,TRBJ2-2,TGTGCCAGCAGCGTTTCGGGACTTTTCACCGGGGAGCTGTTTTTT,CASSVSGLFTGELFF
TRBV5-6,TRBD1,once,TRBJ2-7,TGTGCCAGCAGCTACGGTTTCGACAGGGTCAACGAGCAGTACTTC,CASSYGFDRVNEQYF
TRBV6-1,.,.,TRBJ2-7,TGTGCCAGCAGCGGCGCGGGACTCCACGAGCAGTACTTC,CASSGAGLHEQYF
TRBV11-2,.,.,TRBJ2-7,TGTGCCAGCAGCCCGCCTCAGAGGTCGCAGTACTTC,CASSPPQRSQYF
TRBV5-1,TRBD1,.,TRBJ2-5,TGCGCCAGCAGCTTGGAGGGACAGGGAGGTGAGACCCAGTACTTC,CASSLEGQGGETQYF
TRBV5-1,.,.,TRBJ2-5,TGCGCCAGCAGCTTGGATGCCGGGGGAGAGACCCAGTACTTC,CASSLDAGGETQYF
TRBV14,.,.,TRBJ2-7,TGTGCCAGCAGCCAAGAAATTCGGCGGGAGCAGTACTTC,CASSQEIRREQYF
TRBV5-1,TRBD2,.,TRBJ2-3,TGCGCCAGCATGATGGGCGGGAGAGGTAGCACAGATACGCAGTATTTT,CASMMGGRGSTDTQYF
TRBV4-2,.,.,TRBJ2-5,TGTGCCAGCAGCCAAGATTTAGAGGGACAAGAGACCCAGTACTTC,CASSQDLEGQETQYF
TRBV6-1,TRBD1,.,TRBJ1-1,TGTGCCAGCAGTCCCAGGGGGACTATAACTGAAGCTTTCTTT,CASSPRGTITEAFF
TRBV10-3,.,.,TRBJ1-2,TGTGCCATCAGTGAAGCAGGGTCCTATGGCTACACCTTC,CAISEAGSYGYTF
TRBV5-6,TRBD1,.,TRBJ1-4,TGTGCCAGCAGCCAGGGACAGCGTGAAAAACTGTTTTTT,CASSQGQREKLFF
TRBV6-5,.,once,TRBJ2-7,TGTGCCAGCAGCCCCAGGGGCGGGACGAGCTACGAGCAGTACTTC,CASSPRGGTSYEQYF
TRBV18,.,.,TRBJ2-7,TGTGCCAGCTCCCTCCAGGGTTTCGAGCAGTACTTC,CASSLQGFEQYF
TRBV19,.,.,TRBJ1-1,TGTGCCAGTAGTAGGGGCGTTCGGAACACTGAAGCTTTCTTT,CASSRGVRNTEAFF
TRBV6-5,.,once,TRBJ1-5,TGTGCCAGCTCGGGGTCGAACAATCAGCCCCAGCATTTT,CASSGSNNQPQHF
TRBV5-1,.,.,TRBJ1-2,TGCGCCAGCAGCTTCGCGACAGACACTACCTTCTATGGCTACACCTTC,CASSFATDTTFYGYTF
TRBV6-6,.,.,TRBJ2-5,TGTGCCAGCTCCCCCCCACAAGAGACCCAGTACTTC,CASSPPQETQYF
TRBV6-5,TRBD1,once,TRBJ2-7,TGTGCCAGCAGCCTTGACAGGGAAAGAGACGAGCAGTACTTC,CASSLDRERDEQYF
TRBV29-1,.,.,TRBJ2-7,TGCAGCGTTGAAGATCGGGGGTACGAGCAGTACTTC,CSVEDRGYEQYF
TRBV30,.,few,TRBJ1-3,TGTGCCTGGAGTGTGGTGGGTGGAAACACCATATATTTT,CAWSVVGGNTIYF
TRBV28,.,.,TRBJ1-5,TGTGCCAGCACCGGGACGGTGGATCAGCCCCAGCATTTT,CASTGTVDQPQHF
TRBV4-2,.,.,TRBJ1-2,TGTGCCAGCAGCCAAGACAAGCGGGTTACTGCCTATGGCTACACCTTC,CASSQDKRVTAYGYTF
TRBV29-1,.,.,TRBJ1-1,TGCAGCGTTGAAGATAGGTACACTGAAGCTTTCTTT,CSVEDRYTEAFF
TRBV3-2,.,.,TRBJ2-5,TGTGCCAGCACGGAGACCCAGTACTTC,CASTETQYF
TRBV28,.,.,TRBJ2-2,TGTGCCAGCAGTCTCCTTATGAACACCGGGGAGCTGTTTTTT,CASSLLMNTGELFF
TRBV25-1,.,.,TRBJ1-5,TGTGCCAGCAGTGATTTCGGGGGGAATCAGCCCCAGCATTTT,CASSDFGGNQPQHF
TRBV2,.,.,TRBJ2-1,TGTGCCAGCTCTCGAGCAGTTTACAATGAGCAGTTCTTC,CASSRAVYNEQFF
TRBV23-1,.,.,TRBJ2-7,TGCGCCAGCAGTCAACCTTTGGGGTTCAGACAAGTCCTATGTCGGGTTTTCTACGAGCAGTACTTC,CASSQPLGFRQVLCRVFYEQYF
TRBV30,TRBD1,.,TRBJ1-1,TGTGCCTGGAGTCCTGGACAGGGGGGGAGGGCTGAAGCTTTCTTT,CAWSPGQGGRAEAFF